The entry that follows covers one TCR beta chain sequence. Antigen: not known. The data stem from a study of a mutant IDH1 vaccine in newly diagnosed glioma. Turning to the study itself: Following radiotherapy alone, or alongside temozolomide cycles, vaccination was started after an interval of 4-6 weeks.

The time point denotes: week 35, safety follow-up. Every vaccination contained 300 ug of the mutant IDH1 20-mer peptide and was paired with topical imiquimod. TCRdb's table, derived via immunoSEQ multiplex PCR, lists solely in-frame clones and lacks some. Seen here are tens of thousands of clones, around 80% observed once, and the top ten hold 9.5% to 15%. The sequence was obtained from a man aged 35-49 years with glioma. Sequencing used PBMCs, obtained from a glioma patient whose treatment included an IDH1 peptide vaccine.

The CDR3 DNA sequence: TGCGCCAGCAGCCAGCAGTCGGGCACAGATACGCAGTATTTT. It specifies CASSQQSGTDTQYF. This chain links TRBV5-1 with TRBJ2-3, with unresolved D. Looked up from germline, CDR1 is SGHRS and CDR2 is YFSETQ. The ends were cut back, 4 bases at V and 1 base at J, with 10 bases in the middle. The CDR3 totals 14 residues. Full variable domain (rest looked up from reference TRBV5-1 and TRBJ2-3): KAGVTQTPRYLIKTRGQQVTLSCSPISGHRSVSWYQQTPGQGLQFLFEYFSETQRNKGNFPGRFSGRQFSNSRSEMNVSTLELGDSALYLCASSQQSGTDTQYFGPGTRLTVL.